The TCR beta chain under discussion was sequenced for a study of blood T cell repertoires in COVID-19. Study context: Sites across the United States, Italy and Spain contributed samples from acute and convalescent COVID-19. Sources were T cells, B-cell-depleted T cells, or PBMCs; the material itself was cDNA or gDNA.

The CDR3 length is 13 residues. The germline V gene encodes CDR1 SNHLY and CDR2 FYNNEI. V lost 7 bases and J lost 6, with 16 bases in between. A Seattle source enrolled patients during active infection and followed them longitudinally. Authors' processing steps: Amplified reference gene primers provided the basis for estimating nucleated cell counts. The data were produced by immunoSEQ multiplex PCR, yet TCRdb's version contains in-frame clones alone and is incomplete. D and trimming were read from the DNA, whereas the V and J calls and clone size are those reported in that table. The table shows a few hundred thousand clones, with 75% to 85% occurring only once.

The receptor's source is a woman in her 70s with COVID-19, enrolled during active disease. Specimen: peripheral blood. J is TRBJ2-7 and V is TRBV2, with a tentative D call TRBD1 (6 bases). CDR3 DNA sequence: TGTGCCAGCACGAGGGGGTATCTCTCCGAGCAGTACTTC. Its translation: CASTRGYLSEQYF. Using reference TRBV2 and TRBJ2-7 for the parts outside the CDR3, the full variable domain is EPEVTQTPSHQVTQMGQEVILRCVPISNHLYFYWYRQILGQKVEFLVSFYNNEISEKSEIFDDQFSVERPDGSNFTLKIRSTKLEDSAMYFCASTRGYLSEQYFGPGTRLTVT.